The 17 T cell receptor beta chains below come from one sample, sequenced in a study of CD8 T cells in Susac syndrome. An input of roughly 0.5 to 1 ug of RNA was subjected to reverse transcription using random hexamers. TCRdb reprocessed the immunoSEQ multiplex PCR reads via MiXCR and lists one record per CDR3 protein. The sample has some 100,000 distinct CDR3 sequences; 96% are singletons. The specimen sequenced was CD4+ T cells from PBMCs. These receptors were obtained from a human donor in good health.

J is TRBJ2-7 and V is TRBV12-3 or TRBV12-4, with 8 bases matching TRBD2. J was trimmed by 6 bases and V by 0 bases; bases with no gene match: 7. The CDR3 is made up of 15 amino acids. The chain's CDR3 is CASSLAGTRAGEQYF. The CDR3 nucleotides are TGTGCCAGCAGTTTAGCCGGGACTAGAGCTGGCGAGCAGTACTTC.

This clonotype was counted a single time. The chain uses TRBV7-9 and TRBJ2-7; possibly TRBD1 for D (7 bases). Germline V gene data show CDR1 as SEHNR and CDR2 as FQNEAQ (reference sequence). This CDR3 contains 14 residues. Trimming left V 4 bases short and J 7 bases short, with 17 bases between. This chain's CDR3 is CASSSQRRGQEQYF. CDR3 sequence (DNA): TGTGCCAGCAGCTCCCAACGGAGGGGGCAAGAGCAGTACTTC.

V gene TRBV20-1 combines with J gene TRBJ2-1; possible D gene TRBD1, 6 bases. The V and J ends lost 6 bases and 6 bases respectively, with 21 bases between them. Germline V lookup: CDR1 DFQATT, CDR2 SNEGSKA (reference sequence). The CDR3 extends over 15 amino acids. The CDR3 bases are TGCAGTGCACGGACAGTAGCGTGGGTCCGCAATGAGCAGTTCTTC. As protein: CSARTVAWVRNEQFF.

The rearrangement uses TRBV21-1 and TRBJ1-1. TRBV21-1 is tagged as a pseudogene. The CDR3 contains 13 residues. The CDR3 DNA reads TGTGCCAGCAAGGGAACGGCGAACACTGAAGCTTTCTTT. This gives the protein CASKGTANTEAFF.

This chain connects TRBV9 to TRBJ1-1; D remains unclear. V shed 4 bases and J shed 0 bases, with 7 bases lying between them. The germline V gene has CDR1 SGDLS and CDR2 YYNGEE. The CDR3 has 13 residues. This chain's CDR3 is CASSLDLNTEAFF. The CDR3 DNA reads TGTGCCAGCAGCCTAGACTTGAACACTGAAGCTTTCTTT. Looking up the rest from reference TRBV9 and TRBJ1-1 gives the full variable domain: DSGVTQTPKHLITATGQRVTLRCSPRSGDLSVYWYQQSLDQGLQFLIQYYNGEERAKGNILERFSAQQFPDLHSELNLSSLELGDSALYFCASSLDLNTEAFFGQGTRLTVV.

J is TRBJ1-2 and V is TRBV6-2 or TRBV6-3; TRBD1 aligns across 8 bases. V trimming: 10 bases; J trimming: 2 bases; junction bases outside the gene matches: 6. The length of the CDR3 is 13 residues. Germline V gene sequence: CDR1 MNHEY, CDR2 SVGEGT. CDR3 bases: TGTGCCACGGCGACAGGGGCGAACTATGGCTACACCTTC. It encodes CATATGANYGYTF.

The chain employs TRBV4-1 and TRBJ2-7; TRBD1 matches 8 bases. The CDR3 sequence is 14 residues long. The germline V gene has CDR1 MGHRA and CDR2 YSYEKL. V lost 2 bases and J lost 7; bases outside the gene matches: 7. CDR3 in amino acids: CASSQPRTGREQYF. Written as DNA, the CDR3 is TGCGCCAGCAGCCAACCGAGGACAGGGCGGGAGCAGTACTTC.

The chain is built from TRBV29-1 and TRBJ2-4; perhaps TRBD1 as D (5 bases). Trimming removed 0 bases from V and 2 bases from J, with 8 bases in between. CDR1 is SQVTM, CDR2 ANQGSEA, per germline. The CDR3 has 14 amino acids. CDR3 region: CSVEDRTTKNIQYF. DNA of the CDR3: TGCAGCGTTGAAGACAGGACAACCAAAAACATTCAGTACTTC.

The chain links TRBV4-1 to TRBJ2-1; possibly TRBD1 for D (6 bases). The CDR3 loop spans 17 amino acids. Germline V gene lookup returns CDR1 MGHRA and CDR2 YSYEKL. Deletions cut 3 bases from V and 6 bases from J, with 21 bases between. CDR3 bases: TGCGCCAGCAGCCAGGTTAACAGGGAAAGGGGGACCAATGAGCAGTTCTTC. It translates to CASSQVNRERGTNEQFF.

The rearrangement uses TRBV7-9 and TRBJ2-3, with 16 nucleotides matching TRBD2. The CDR3 has 17 residues. Germline CDR1 reads SEHNR; CDR2 reads FQNEAQ (reference sequence). The trim removed 7 bases at V and 4 bases at J, leaving 8 bases unmatched. The CDR3 region is CASTSGTSGRAADTQYF. The CDR3 region has the DNA TGTGCCAGCACCTCCGGGACTAGCGGGAGGGCGGCAGATACGCAGTATTTT. Together with reference TRBV7-9 and TRBJ2-3, the CDR3 gives the full variable domain: DTGVSQNPRHKITKRGQNVTFRCDPISEHNRLYWYRQTLGQGPEFLTYFQNEAQLEKSRLLSDRFSAERPKGSFSTLEIQRTEQGDSAMYLCASTSGTSGRAADTQYFGPGTRLTVL.

The rearrangement uses TRBV2 and TRBJ2-1; no firm D call. The CDR3 runs to 11 residues. Germline lookup yields CDR1 SNHLY and CDR2 FYNNEI. V gave up 9 bases and J gave up 8 bases, with 11 bases separating them. The CDR3 protein is CASSPGYEQFF. The CDR3 bases are TGTGCCAGTAGCCCTGGATATGAGCAGTTCTTC. Full variable domain (rest looked up from reference TRBV2 and TRBJ2-1): EPEVTQTPSHQVTQMGQEVILRCVPISNHLYFYWYRQILGQKVEFLVSFYNNEISEKSEIFDDQFSVERPDGSNFTLKIRSTKLEDSAMYFCASSPGYEQFFGPGTRLTVL.

The genes are TRBV3-1 and TRBJ1-6; TRBD1 is a possible D gene (6 bases). The length of the CDR3 is 15 residues. The germline CDR1 and CDR2 sequences are LGHDT and YNNKEL (reference sequence). V was cut by 2 bases and J by 14 bases, with 19 bases left in between. The CDR3 DNA reads as TGTGCCAGCAGCCAATCAGCACAGGGACCTGAGACCCTCCACTTT. It yields the protein CASSQSAQGPETLHF. Drawing the rest from reference TRBV3-1 and TRBJ1-6, the complete variable domain is DTAVSQTPKYLVTQMGNDKSIKCEQNLGHDTMYWYKQDSKKFLKIMFSYNNKELIINETVPNRFSPKSPDKAHLNLHINSLELGDSAVYFCASSQSAQGPETLHFGNGTRLTVT.

The chain is built from TRBV28 and TRBJ1-2, with D tentatively TRBD1 (6 bases). CDR3 length equals 13 residues. V gave up 7 bases and J gave up 8 bases, with 17 bases separating them. Germline assignment: CDR1 MDHEN and CDR2 SYDVKM. The CDR3 protein is CASTTGSVQGYTF. CDR3 coding DNA: TGTGCCAGCACTACAGGGTCAGTACAGGGCTACACCTTC.

This clonotype was seen just once. The genes are TRBV11-2 and TRBJ2-7; 9 nucleotides align to TRBD2. J lost 3 bases, V lost 5 bases, and 11 bases had no gene match. The CDR3 has 16 residues. Germline loops: CDR1 SGHAT, CDR2 FQNNGV. The CDR3 DNA is TGTGCCAGCAGCCCCCTTACTAGCGGGCGAAACTACGAGCAGTACTTC. This sequence encodes CASSPLTSGRNYEQYF.

J is TRBJ1-1 and V is TRBV29-1; no definite D call. This CDR3 comprises 13 residues. The germline V and J ends were trimmed by 1 base and 1 base, with 7 bases remaining between them. In germline, CDR1 is SQVTM, CDR2 ANQGSEA. The DNA of the CDR3 is TGCAGCGTTGAAGGACGGCAGAACACTGAAGCTTTCTTT. Translating it yields CSVEGRQNTEAFF.

The chain joins TRBV12-3 or TRBV12-4 to TRBJ1-3, with D hard to call. The ends were cut back, 0 bases at V and 3 bases at J, with 9 bases in the middle. The CDR3 has 15 residues. CDR3: CASSLALFSGNTIYF. CDR3 in DNA: TGTGCCAGCAGTTTAGCTTTGTTTAGTGGAAACACCATATATTTT.

The rearrangement uses TRBV27 and TRBJ2-1; TRBD1 might be the D (6 bases). The CDR3 runs to 15 residues. Germline CDR1 is MNHEY and CDR2 is SMNVEV (reference sequence). V dropped 6 bases and J dropped 4 bases, with 16 bases sitting between them. The CDR3 DNA follows: TGTGCCAGCAGGGACAGATACGATAAGTACAATGAGCAGTTCTTC. Translating it yields CASRDRYDKYNEQFF.